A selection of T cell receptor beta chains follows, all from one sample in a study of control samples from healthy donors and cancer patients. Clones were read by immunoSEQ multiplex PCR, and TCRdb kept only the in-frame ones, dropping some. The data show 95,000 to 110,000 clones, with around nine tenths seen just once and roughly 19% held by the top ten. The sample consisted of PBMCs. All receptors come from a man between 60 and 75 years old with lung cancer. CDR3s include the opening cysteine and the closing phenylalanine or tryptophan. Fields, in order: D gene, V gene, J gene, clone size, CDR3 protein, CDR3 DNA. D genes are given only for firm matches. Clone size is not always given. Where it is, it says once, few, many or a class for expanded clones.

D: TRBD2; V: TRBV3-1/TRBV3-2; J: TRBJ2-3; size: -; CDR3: CASRFSGGPTDTQYF; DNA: TGTGCCAGCAGATTCAGCGGGGGGCCCACAGATACGCAGTATTTT
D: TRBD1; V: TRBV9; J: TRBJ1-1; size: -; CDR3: CASSTGQAYNTEAFF; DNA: TGTGCCAGCAGCACCGGACAGGCTTATAACACTGAAGCTTTCTTT
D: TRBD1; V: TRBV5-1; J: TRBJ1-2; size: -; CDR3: CASSLGAGTGEIYGYTF; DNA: TGCGCCAGCAGCTTGGGGGCGGGGACAGGAGAAATCTATGGCTACACCTTC
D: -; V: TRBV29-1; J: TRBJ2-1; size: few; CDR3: CSVDTLISYNEQFF; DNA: TGCAGCGTCGATACTCTTATCTCCTACAATGAGCAGTTCTTC
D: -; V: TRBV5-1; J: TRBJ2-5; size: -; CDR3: CASSLQGLQETQYF; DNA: TGCGCCAGCAGCTTACAGGGACTCCAAGAGACCCAGTACTTC
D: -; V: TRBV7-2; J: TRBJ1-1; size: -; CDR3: CASSLTPGLNTEAFF; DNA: TGTGCCAGCAGCTTAACTCCGGGATTGAACACTGAAGCTTTCTTT
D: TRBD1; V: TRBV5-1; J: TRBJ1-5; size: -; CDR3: CASSRGQGNQPQHF; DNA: TGCGCCAGCAGCCGAGGACAGGGCAATCAGCCCCAGCATTTT
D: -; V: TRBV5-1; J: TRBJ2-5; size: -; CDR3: CASSLGPQETQYF; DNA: TGCGCCAGCAGCTTGGGACCACAAGAGACCCAGTACTTC
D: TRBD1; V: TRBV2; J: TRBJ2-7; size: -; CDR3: CASSERGQSYEQYF; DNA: TGTGCCAGCAGTGAAAGGGGGCAATCCTACGAGCAGTACTTC
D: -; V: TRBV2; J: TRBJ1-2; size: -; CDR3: CASRQASGGYTF; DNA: TGTGCCAGCAGGCAGGCGTCGGGCGGCTACACCTTC
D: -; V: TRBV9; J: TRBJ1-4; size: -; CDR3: CASSVAARGNEKLFF; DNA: TGTGCCAGCAGCGTAGCGGCCAGGGGTAATGAAAAACTGTTTTTT
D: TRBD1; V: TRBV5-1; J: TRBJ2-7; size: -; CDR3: CASSSKETGPHEQYF; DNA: TGCGCCAGCAGCTCCAAAGAGACAGGGCCCCACGAGCAGTACTTC
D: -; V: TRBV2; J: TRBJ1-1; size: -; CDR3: CASSSDKNTEAFF; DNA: TGTGCCAGCAGCTCTGACAAGAACACTGAAGCTTTCTTT
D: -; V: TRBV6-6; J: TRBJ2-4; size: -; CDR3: CASSKGENIQYF; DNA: TGTGCCAGTAGTAAAGGTGAAAACATTCAGTACTTC
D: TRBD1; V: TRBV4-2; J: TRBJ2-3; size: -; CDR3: CASSQDLRGTGGTDTQYF; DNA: TGTGCCAGCAGCCAAGACCTGAGGGGGACAGGGGGCACAGATACGCAGTATTTT
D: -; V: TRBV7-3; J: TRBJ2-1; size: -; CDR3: CASSFSAAGSYNEQFF; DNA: TGTGCCAGCAGCTTCTCAGCCGCCGGGTCCTACAATGAGCAGTTCTTC
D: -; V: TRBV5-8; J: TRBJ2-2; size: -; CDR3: CASSPGQFSGTGELFF; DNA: TGTGCCAGCAGTCCCGGACAGTTTTCCGGCACCGGGGAGCTGTTTTTT
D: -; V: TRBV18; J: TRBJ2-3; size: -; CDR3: CASSPPGADTQYF; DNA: TGTGCCAGCTCACCACCGGGGGCAGATACGCAGTATTTT
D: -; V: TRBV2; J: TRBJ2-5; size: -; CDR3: CASSEDDQETQYF; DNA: TGTGCCAGCAGTGAGGATGACCAAGAGACCCAGTACTTC
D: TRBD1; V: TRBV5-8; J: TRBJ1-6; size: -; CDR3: CASSSRGTGNSPLHF; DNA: TGTGCCAGCAGCTCCAGGGGGACCGGTAATTCACCCCTCCACTTT
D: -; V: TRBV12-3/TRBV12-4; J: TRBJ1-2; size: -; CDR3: CASSHGGTGYTF; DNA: TGTGCCAGCAGCCACGGCGGTACAGGCTACACCTTC
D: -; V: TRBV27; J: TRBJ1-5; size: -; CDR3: CASKVAGGNQPQHF; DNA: TGTGCCAGCAAGGTGGCTGGAGGCAATCAGCCCCAGCATTTT
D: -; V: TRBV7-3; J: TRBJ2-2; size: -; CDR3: CASSFTGEMPGELFF; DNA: TGTGCCAGCAGCTTCACGGGGGAGATGCCCGGGGAGCTGTTTTTT
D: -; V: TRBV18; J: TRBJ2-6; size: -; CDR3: CASSPRTSGANVLTF; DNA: TGTGCCAGCTCACCTAGGACATCTGGGGCCAACGTCCTGACTTTC
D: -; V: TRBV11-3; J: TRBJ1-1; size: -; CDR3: CASSLAGKAFF; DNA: TGTGCCAGCAGCTTAGCCGGGAAGGCTTTCTTT
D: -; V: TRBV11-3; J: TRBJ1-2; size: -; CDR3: CASSLSTNYGYTF; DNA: TGTGCCAGCAGCTTATCAACAAACTATGGCTACACCTTC
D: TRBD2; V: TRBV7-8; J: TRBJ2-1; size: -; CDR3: CASSSRGGGAYDYNEQFF; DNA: TGTGCCAGCAGCTCAAGGGGCGGGGGGGCTTACGACTACAATGAGCAGTTCTTC
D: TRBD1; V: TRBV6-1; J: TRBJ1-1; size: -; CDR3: CASRKGDRVGTEAFF; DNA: TGTGCCAGCAGAAAGGGCGACAGGGTGGGGACTGAAGCTTTCTTT
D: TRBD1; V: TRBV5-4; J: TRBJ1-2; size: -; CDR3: CASRYRGQGGYTF; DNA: TGTGCCAGCAGATACAGGGGGCAGGGTGGCTACACCTTC